The T cell receptor (beta chain) described here comes from a study of blood T cell repertoires in COVID-19. In the source study's methods: Amplification of reference gene primers was used by the study to estimate nucleated cell counts. Generated by immunoSEQ multiplex PCR, the TCRdb table keeps only in-frame clones and is missing some. D and trimming come from the DNA, and the V and J calls and clone size come from that table. This repertoire shows about 200,000 clones, approximately 86% found once; its top ten account for more than 2.5%. CDR1 and CDR2 from the germline V gene are MNHEY and SMNVEV (reference sequence). The CDR3 consists of 17 residues. Trimming removed 3 bases from V and 0 bases from J; junction bases left unmatched: 8.

The receptor's source is a man between 60 and 75 years old with acute or convalescent COVID-19. The genes are TRBV27 and TRBJ2-1; 7 nucleotides agree with TRBD2. The sequenced material came from peripheral blood. CDR3 nucleotide sequence: TGTGCCAGCAGTTTCCCGACTAGCTGGAGCTCCTACAATGAGCAGTTCTTC. The encoded protein is CASSFPTSWSSYNEQFF.